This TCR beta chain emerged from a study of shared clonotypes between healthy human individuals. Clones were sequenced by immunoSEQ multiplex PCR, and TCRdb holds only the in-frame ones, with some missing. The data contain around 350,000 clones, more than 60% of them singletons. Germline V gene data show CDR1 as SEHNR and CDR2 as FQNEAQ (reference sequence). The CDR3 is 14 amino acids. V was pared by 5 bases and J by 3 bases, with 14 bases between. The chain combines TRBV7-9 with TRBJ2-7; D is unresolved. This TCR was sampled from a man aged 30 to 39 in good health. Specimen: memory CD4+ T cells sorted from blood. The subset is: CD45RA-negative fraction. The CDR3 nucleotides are TGTGCCAGCAGCCCGAATACAGATAGCTACGAGCAGTACTTC. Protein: CASSPNTDSYEQYF.